This TCR beta chain was documented in a study of shared clonotypes between healthy human individuals. The CDR3 is 12 amino acids. In germline, CDR1 is LNHNV, CDR2 YYDKDF (reference sequence). V shed 1 base, J shed 11 bases, and the junction held 3 bases outside the gene matches. The protocol was immunoSEQ multiplex PCR, while the TCRdb copy is restricted to in-frame clones and leaves out a portion. The data hold over a million clones, with around 98.5% observed a single time. The chain joins TRBV15 to TRBJ1-2; 8 nucleotides match TRBD1. The sequence was obtained from a man aged 25 to 40 in good health. The material sequenced was naive CD4+ T cells sorted from blood. Subset described: CD45RA+ positively selected. CDR3 loop: CATSRADREYTF. For the CDR3, the DNA is TGTGCCACCAGCAGAGCGGACAGGGAATACACCTTC.